The 25 T cell receptor beta chains in this list originate from one sample, sequenced in a study of cytomegalovirus exposure and HLA in healthy donors. Using immunoSEQ multiplex PCR, the repertoire was profiled, and TCRdb retains in-frame clones only, with some absent. The data show 110,000 to 150,000 clones, 85% to 90% seen once. Sequencing was done on a sample of PBMCs. The source is a woman aged 25-40 years in good health and CMV-seropositive.

This clone was seen ten or more times. V and J are TRBV10-1 and TRBJ2-7, with 10 bases that match TRBD2. In germline, CDR1 is WNHNN, CDR2 SYGVQD (reference sequence). V shed 6 bases and J 2 bases; nucleotides not matched to a gene: 16. The CDR3 runs to 18 residues. DNA of the CDR3: TGCGCCAGCAGGAGTATCAGCGGGAGGGCCGGTAGTACCTACGAGCAGTACTTC. It encodes CASRSISGRAGSTYEQYF.

The V gene is TRBV5-1, the J gene TRBJ2-7, with 7 nucleotides matching TRBD1. The CDR3 runs 15 residues. Germline V gene data show CDR1 as SGHRS and CDR2 as YFSETQ. Unmatched junction bases numbered 14, after V lost 4 bases and J lost 7 bases. For the CDR3, the DNA is TGCGCCAGCAGCCCAGGGACAGTGGGTGTTTTGGAGCAGTACTTC. This translates into CASSPGTVGVLEQYF.

The chain combines TRBV27 with TRBJ2-7; TRBD1 aligns across 10 bases. The junction had 6 bases not matched to a gene; V was cut back by 4 bases and J by 3 bases. CDR1 is MNHEY and CDR2 is SMNVEV in the germline V gene (reference sequence). The CDR3 has 15 amino acids. The CDR3 DNA follows: TGTGCCAGCAGTTCCTGGACAGGGGGGCACTACGAGCAGTACTTC. Residues: CASSSWTGGHYEQYF.

This clone was seen only once. The V call is TRBV6-1, the J call TRBJ2-7; 12 bases match TRBD2. Germline CDR1 MNHNS, CDR2 SASEGT. This CDR3 is built from 16 residues. Trimming cost V 4 bases and J 0 bases; bases outside gene matches: 4. The CDR3 loop reads CASSVGLAGLSYEQYF. The CDR3 region has the DNA TGTGCCAGCAGTGTTGGACTAGCGGGACTCTCCTACGAGCAGTACTTC.

At least ten counts were recorded for this clone. J is TRBJ2-7 and V is TRBV9, with unresolved D. V lost 0 bases, J lost 3 bases, and 7 bases lay in between. The CDR3 length is 13 residues. Per germline, CDR1 SGDLS and CDR2 YYNGEE. Here the CDR3 DNA reads TGTGCCAGCAGCGTAGATTCCTTCTACGAGCAGTACTTC. It translates to CASSVDSFYEQYF.

The chain couples TRBV2 to TRBJ1-1, with D possibly TRBD1 on 5 matching bases. V was trimmed by 6 bases and J by 1 base, leaving 9 bases between them. This CDR3 is 13 amino acids long. From germline, CDR1 is SNHLY and CDR2 FYNNEI. The chain's CDR3 is CASSSDTNTEAFF. In DNA form, the CDR3 reads TGTGCCAGCAGCTCGGACACGAACACTGAAGCTTTCTTT.

The chain combines TRBV5-1 with TRBJ2-5; a possible D gene is TRBD1 (6 bases). The CDR3 is made up of 16 amino acids. The germline gives CDR1 SGHRS, CDR2 YFSETQ. Trimming removed 1 base at V and 3 bases at J, with 16 bases between. The CDR3 DNA follows: TGCGCCAGCAGCTTGATACAGGGTTTCACCGAAGAGACCCAGTACTTC. Its translation is CASSLIQGFTEETQYF.

The rearrangement links TRBV28 to TRBJ2-7, with 8 bases aligning to TRBD2. Germline V CDR1 and CDR2: MDHEN, SYDVKM. This CDR3 is built from 16 residues. V gave up 5 bases and J gave up 4 bases; unmatched junction bases: 13. The CDR3 coding sequence is TGTGCCAGCAGTCCAAGGGGACTAGTTTCGGGATACGAGCAGTACTTC. It yields the protein CASSPRGLVSGYEQYF. Drawing the rest from reference TRBV28 and TRBJ2-7, the complete variable domain is DVKVTQSSRYLVKRTGEKVFLECVQDMDHENMFWYRQDPGLGLRLIYFSYDVKMKEKGDIPEGYSVSREKKERFSLILESASTNQTSMYLCASSPRGLVSGYEQYFGPGTRLTVT.

This rearrangement joins TRBV5-1 to TRBJ1-5, with 7 bases lining up with TRBD1. CDR1 is SGHRS, CDR2 YFSETQ, per germline. The CDR3 length is 14 residues. The junction had 5 bases not matched to a gene; V was cut back by 4 bases and J by 4 bases. This CDR3 is CASSRDSPNQPQHF. The CDR3 nucleotides are TGCGCCAGCAGCCGGGACAGTCCAAATCAGCCCCAGCATTTT.

This clone was seen once. The rearrangement uses TRBV28 and TRBJ1-4, with a weak D call TRBD1 (5 bases). V lost 5 bases, J lost 4 bases, and 20 bases lay in between. Germline loops: CDR1 MDHEN, CDR2 SYDVKM. The CDR3 totals 17 residues. CDR3 residues: CASSTYRRGHRNEKLFF. DNA for the CDR3: TGTGCCAGCAGTACATATCGACGTGGACATCGTAATGAAAAACTGTTTTTT.

This chain uses TRBV6-1 with TRBJ2-7; TRBD2 matches 9 bases. CDR3 length equals 17 residues. J lost 6 bases, V lost 2 bases, and 14 bases had no gene match. The germline V gene encodes CDR1 MNHNS and CDR2 SASEGT. The CDR3 region is CASSELEREAPGGEQYF. The CDR3 coding sequence is TGTGCCAGCAGTGAATTAGAGCGGGAGGCCCCCGGGGGCGAGCAGTACTTC.

The rearrangement links TRBV5-1 to TRBJ2-1, with 11 bases aligning to TRBD1. The CDR3 is made up of 15 amino acids. The ends lost 4 bases at V and 12 bases at J; junction bases unmatched: 12. Germline CDR1 is SGHRS and CDR2 is YFSETQ. CDR3 loop: CASSIYGQGAAWQFF. CDR3 coding DNA: TGCGCCAGCAGCATATACGGACAGGGGGCGGCTTGGCAGTTCTTC.

The chain carries TRBV7-9 and TRBJ2-7, with D possibly matching TRBD2 (5 bases). Between the trimmed V and J ends, which lost 1 base and 1 base, there was a span of 14 bases. CDR1 is SEHNR, CDR2 FQNEAQ, per germline (reference sequence). The CDR3 is 16 residues long. The CDR3 is CASSLVRGSGSYEQYF. DNA of the CDR3: TGTGCCAGCAGCTTAGTTCGTGGAAGCGGATCCTACGAGCAGTACTTC.

V gene TRBV6-5 combines with J gene TRBJ1-1; a weak D match, TRBD1 (5 bases). V was clipped by 0 bases and J by 2 bases, with 10 bases between them. The germline V gene encodes CDR1 MNHEY and CDR2 SVGAGI. This CDR3 spans 15 amino acids. CDR3 in amino acids: CASSYSFRVNTEAFF. The CDR3 DNA follows: TGTGCCAGCAGTTACTCGTTCAGGGTTAACACTGAAGCTTTCTTT.

The rearrangement joins TRBV28 to TRBJ1-3, with 7 bases lining up with TRBD1. The junction had 2 bases not matched to a gene; V was cut back by 3 bases and J by 0 bases. This CDR3 has 15 residues. CDR1 is MDHEN, CDR2 SYDVKM, per germline. The CDR3 bases are TGTGCCAGCAGTTTGTGGACAGGCTCTGGAAACACCATATATTTT. Its translation is CASSLWTGSGNTIYF.

The sample holds a few counts of this clone. The chain combines TRBV28 with TRBJ1-2, with D possibly being TRBD1 (5 bases). CDR1 is MDHEN and CDR2 is SYDVKM in the germline V gene. The CDR3 has 13 amino acids. With 4 bases removed from V and 11 bases from J, the gap between germline ends came to 17 bases. CDR3 coding DNA: TGTGCCAGCAGTTCGGGGGGAAAGGGGCTATACACCTTC. Translated: CASSSGGKGLYTF.

The chain employs TRBV7-2 and TRBJ1-2; a possible D gene is TRBD1 (5 bases). V was shortened by 3 bases and J by 7 bases, with 9 bases between the two germline ends. The CDR3 consists of 12 residues. The germline CDR1 and CDR2 sequences are SGHTA and FQGNSA. CDR3 sequence (DNA): TGTGCCAGCAGCTTGCAGGGTCGTGGCTACACCTTC. As protein: CASSLQGRGYTF. Drawing the rest from reference TRBV7-2 and TRBJ1-2, the complete variable domain is GAGVSQSPSNKVTEKGKDVELRCDPISGHTALYWYRQSLGQGLEFLIYFQGNSAPDKSGLPSDRFSAERTGGSVSTLTIQRTQQEDSAVYLCASSLQGRGYTFGSGTRLTVV.

J is TRBJ2-7 and V is TRBV21-1; TRBD2 was called by the table and not checked on the DNA. TRBV21-1 is labeled a pseudogene. CDR3 size: 20 residues. CDR3: CASSKGRRYGTSGSIYEQYF. CDR3 DNA sequence: TGTGCCAGCAGCAAAGGGAGGAGGTACGGGACTAGCGGGAGTATATACGAGCAGTACTTC.

This chain joins TRBV19 and TRBJ1-4, with D maybe TRBD1 (6 bases). V was cut by 5 bases and J by 7 bases, with 14 bases left in between. CDR3 size: 14 residues. Germline assignment: CDR1 LNHDA and CDR2 SQIVND (reference sequence). CDR3 residues: CASSYQGSGEKLFF. The CDR3 DNA follows: TGTGCCAGTAGTTATCAGGGGTCGGGTGAAAAACTGTTTTTT.

The sample holds one count of this clone. The rearrangement joins TRBV5-4 to TRBJ2-3, with no clear D. The CDR3 sequence is 14 residues long. Per germline, CDR1 SGHNT and CDR2 YYREEE (reference sequence). V was trimmed by 2 bases and J by 0 bases, leaving 7 bases between them. The CDR3 nucleotides read TGTGCCAGCAGCTTTGCGCCGAGCACAGATACGCAGTATTTT. Translating it yields CASSFAPSTDTQYF.

A remark on this clone: Within the sample, other DNA sequences also encode this same CDR3. V is TRBV27 and J is TRBJ2-1; 10 nucleotides line up with TRBD2. Germline V CDR1 and CDR2: MNHEY, SMNVEV (reference sequence). CDR3 length: 14 amino acids. V shed 5 bases and J 7 bases; nucleotides not matched to a gene: 5. The CDR3 sequence: CASSPGLAANEQFF. DNA for the CDR3: TGTGCCAGCAGTCCAGGACTAGCGGCGAATGAGCAGTTCTTC.

This clone appeared once. The V gene is TRBV7-8, the J gene TRBJ1-3, with D unclear. This CDR3 has 15 residues. Between the trimmed V and J ends, which lost 1 base and 3 bases, there was a span of 10 bases. From germline, CDR1 is SGHVS and CDR2 FQNEAQ. The CDR3 is CASSLVGYSGNTIYF. The CDR3 DNA follows: TGTGCCAGCAGCTTAGTTGGTTACAGTGGAAACACCATATATTTT. The variable domain in full, completed from reference TRBV7-8 and TRBJ1-3, reads GAGVSQSPRYKVAKRGQDVALRCDPISGHVSLFWYQQALGQGPEFLTYFQNEAQLDKSGLPSDRFFAERPEGSVSTLKIQRTQQEDSAVYLCASSLVGYSGNTIYFGEGSWLTVV.

The chain uses TRBV7-2 and TRBJ2-5; 7 bases match TRBD2. The CDR3 extends over 15 amino acids. Losses at the gene ends were 6 bases for V and 3 bases for J; bases not matched to a gene: 10. The germline CDR1 and CDR2 sequences are SGHTA and FQGNSA. The CDR3 sequence: CASRIPGLTKETQYF. Written as DNA, the CDR3 is TGTGCCAGCAGGATCCCGGGACTAACAAAAGAGACCCAGTACTTC.

The chain joins TRBV11-2 to TRBJ2-7; TRBD2 agrees at 7 bases. Germline values: CDR1 SGHAT, CDR2 FQNNGV. The CDR3 length is 16 residues. Losses at the gene ends were 6 bases for V and 5 bases for J; bases not matched to a gene: 16. For the CDR3, the DNA is TGTGCCAGCAGTAACCGGGACTATGTAATGGAAGACGAGCAGTACTTC. This translates into CASSNRDYVMEDEQYF.

The V gene is TRBV4-1, the J gene TRBJ1-1, with 7 bases matching TRBD1. The length of the CDR3 is 14 residues. Unmatched junction bases numbered 9, after V lost 5 bases and J lost 6 bases. From germline, CDR1 is MGHRA and CDR2 YSYEKL. CDR3 in DNA: TGCGCCAGCAGCTCCCGACAGGGAGTATCTGAAGCTTTCTTT. It yields the protein CASSSRQGVSEAFF.